This T cell receptor (beta chain) appears in the sequencing data of a study of T-cell memory formation after mild COVID-19. Findings and limits, study-wide: Nothing showed for sure that second-wave clones peaking on day 37 were SARS-CoV-2 specific.

CDR1 SGHRS and CDR2 YFSETQ come from the germline V gene. This CDR3 region has 14 residues. Losses at the gene ends were 3 bases for V and 3 bases for J; bases not matched to a gene: 3. This clonotype came up many times. As yet, its antigen is unknown. Via MiXCR, TCRdb re-called the 5' RACE reads, giving one row per CDR3 protein. This sample carries 120,000 or so distinct CDR3 sequences, roughly 6% of them seen once, and the ten largest clones take 2.2%. This sequence was found in an adult woman who had mild COVID-19 (a few samples of this study predate the infection). Cell type and time point are not known. The V gene is TRBV5-1, the J gene TRBJ2-3; 8 bases align to TRBD1. Material for sequencing was PBMCs or a T cell subset sorted from them (not recorded which). CDR3 in amino acids: CASSWTGTTDTQYF. In DNA, the CDR3 is TGCGCCAGCAGCTGGACAGGGACAACAGATACGCAGTATTTT.